A selection of T cell receptor beta chains follows, all from one sample in a study of shared clonotypes between healthy human individuals. Using immunoSEQ multiplex PCR, the repertoire was profiled, and TCRdb retains in-frame clones only, with some absent. This sample carries about 1,800,000 clones, about 95% of them seen once, and the ten largest clones take approximately 1.2%. The sequenced sample consisted of naive CD8+ T cells sorted from blood. The receptors originated from a man between 18 and 29 years old in good health. CDR3s include the opening cysteine and the closing phenylalanine or tryptophan. D genes are given only for firm matches. Some rows have no size entry. The others give once, few or many, or a class for an expanded clone.

D,J,V,size,CDR3,DNA
NA,TRBJ2-2,TRBV6-5,NA,CASSYSISQGYGELFF,TGTGCCAGCAGTTACTCGATCTCGCAGGGATACGGGGAGCTGTTTTTT
NA,TRBJ1-2,TRBV14,NA,CASSPGHGGYGYTF,TGTGCCAGCAGCCCGGGACATGGGGGGTATGGCTACACCTTC
NA,TRBJ1-5,TRBV19,NA,CASGVRGNNQPQHF,TGTGCCAGTGGAGTTAGGGGGAACAATCAGCCCCAGCATTTT
NA,TRBJ1-1,TRBV30,NA,CAWSPPGGGTEAFF,TGTGCCTGGAGTCCCCCGGGGGGGGGAACTGAAGCTTTCTTT
TRBD1,TRBJ2-1,TRBV27,NA,CASSLLGQVTDNEQFF,TGTGCCAGCAGTTTGTTGGGACAGGTGACCGATAATGAGCAGTTCTTC
NA,TRBJ1-5,TRBV6-5,NA,CASSYDGYQPQHF,TGTGCCAGCAGTTACGACGGGTATCAGCCCCAGCATTTT
NA,TRBJ2-1,TRBV21-1,once,CASRPRGDTYNEQFF,TGTGCCAGCAGACCCCGGGGGGATACATACAATGAGCAGTTCTTC
NA,TRBJ2-2,TRBV4-2,NA,CASSHQLGSGELFF,TGTGCCAGCAGCCACCAACTAGGATCCGGGGAGCTGTTTTTT
TRBD1,TRBJ1-4,TRBV7-9,NA,CASSLTRTGLDEKLFF,TGTGCCAGCAGCTTAACGAGGACAGGGTTGGATGAAAAACTGTTTTTT
TRBD1,TRBJ2-7,TRBV27,NA,CASSFSVGQKNYEQYF,TGTGCCAGCAGTTTTTCTGTGGGACAGAAGAACTACGAGCAGTACTTC
NA,TRBJ2-7,TRBV27,NA,CATSTTLQGSPYEQYF,TGTGCCACTAGCACTACACTACAGGGTTCTCCCTACGAGCAGTACTTC
NA,TRBJ1-1,TRBV27,NA,CASSITVNTEAFF,TGTGCCAGCAGTATAACAGTGAACACTGAAGCTTTCTTT
NA,TRBJ2-1,TRBV7-6,NA,CASSPGGNEQFF,TGTGCCAGCAGCCCAGGGGGGAATGAGCAGTTCTTC
NA,TRBJ1-5,TRBV27,NA,CASSLGSEESNQPQHF,TGTGCCAGCAGTTTAGGGTCGGAGGAAAGCAATCAGCCCCAGCATTTT
NA,TRBJ2-2,TRBV27,NA,CASSFTGYDTGELFF,TGTGCCAGCAGTTTTACAGGGTACGACACCGGGGAGCTGTTTTTT
NA,TRBJ1-4,TRBV11-2,NA,CASSSWSQNEKLFF,TGTGCCAGCAGCTCATGGAGCCAAAATGAAAAACTGTTTTTT
TRBD2,TRBJ2-7,TRBV23-1,NA,CASSSLREDSYEQYF,TGCGCCAGCAGTTCCCTGCGGGAGGACTCCTACGAGCAGTACTTC
NA,TRBJ2-1,TRBV7-9,NA,CASSLAGHNEQFF,TGTGCCAGCAGCTTAGCGGGGCACAATGAGCAGTTCTTC
NA,TRBJ2-3,TRBV7-8,NA,CASSSGGGNTDTQYF,TGTGCCAGCAGCTCCGGAGGGGGGAACACAGATACGCAGTATTTT
NA,TRBJ1-5,TRBV7-9,NA,CASSLGAADQPQHF,TGTGCCAGCAGCTTAGGGGCGGCCGACCAGCCCCAGCATTTT